This section outlines one T cell receptor beta chain sequence together with its context. The antigen is not known. The repertoire was sequenced with immunoSEQ multiplex PCR; TCRdb's copy has only in-frame clones and lacks some. The table includes tens of thousands of clones, around 90% detected once. This entry comes from a study of T cell responses to AZD1222 COVID-19 vaccine. Study conclusions and caveats: Reports say nearly half of spike-specific TCRs go after unmutated variant regions. Spike was spanned by vaccine-associated CD4 TCRs, which were dominant at 160-218 and 743-854. When two AZD1222 doses had been given, Spike-specific TCR breadth and depth rose. White British ancestry dominated among donors, who included more females, and clonal diversity was possibly underestimated.

The TCR was taken from an adult in good health. The sequencing here drew on peripheral blood, taken on day 0 of AZD1222 vaccination.

The CDR3 here is CASIRSSPNTEAFF. DNA of the CDR3: TGTGCCAGCATACGTTCCAGCCCGAACACTGAAGCTTTCTTT. This chain connects TRBV6-6 to TRBJ1-1; D remains ambiguous. The CDR3 spans 14 residues. Germline V gene lookup returns CDR1 MNHNY and CDR2 SVGAGI (reference sequence). V was clipped by 7 bases and J by 1 base, with 13 bases between them.